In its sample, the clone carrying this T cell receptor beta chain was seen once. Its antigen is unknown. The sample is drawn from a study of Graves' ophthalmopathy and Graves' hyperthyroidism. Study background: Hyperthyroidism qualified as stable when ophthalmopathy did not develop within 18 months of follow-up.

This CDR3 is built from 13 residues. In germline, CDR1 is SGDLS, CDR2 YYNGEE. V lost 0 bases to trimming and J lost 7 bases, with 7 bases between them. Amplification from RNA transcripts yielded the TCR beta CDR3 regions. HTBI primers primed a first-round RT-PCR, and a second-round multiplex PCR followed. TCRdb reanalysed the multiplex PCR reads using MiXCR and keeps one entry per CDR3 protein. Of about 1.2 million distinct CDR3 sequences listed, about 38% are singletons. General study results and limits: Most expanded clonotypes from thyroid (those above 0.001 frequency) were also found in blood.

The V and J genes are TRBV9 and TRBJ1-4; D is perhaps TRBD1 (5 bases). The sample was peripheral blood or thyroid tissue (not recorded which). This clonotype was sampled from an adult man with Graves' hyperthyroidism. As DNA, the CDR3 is TGTGCCAGCAGCGTAGGGGGCGGTGAAAAACTGTTTTTT. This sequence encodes CASSVGGGEKLFF.